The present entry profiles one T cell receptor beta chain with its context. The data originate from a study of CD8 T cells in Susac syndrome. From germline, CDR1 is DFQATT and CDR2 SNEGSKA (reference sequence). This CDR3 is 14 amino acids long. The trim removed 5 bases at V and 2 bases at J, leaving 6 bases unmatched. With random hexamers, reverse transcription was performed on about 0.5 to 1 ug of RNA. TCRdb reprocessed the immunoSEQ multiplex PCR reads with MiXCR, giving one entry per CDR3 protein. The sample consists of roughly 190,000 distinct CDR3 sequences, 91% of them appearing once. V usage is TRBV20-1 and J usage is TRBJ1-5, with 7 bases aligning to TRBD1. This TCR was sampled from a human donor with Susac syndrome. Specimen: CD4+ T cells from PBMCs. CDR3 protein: CSASRQGRNQPQHF. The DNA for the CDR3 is TGCAGTGCTTCAAGACAGGGTCGCAATCAGCCCCAGCATTTT.